What follows describes a single T cell receptor (beta chain). This entry belongs to a study of T cells in Graves' hyperthyroidism and ophthalmopathy. J gave up 2 bases and V 5 bases, and 4 bases lay outside the gene matches. The CDR3 covers 15 residues. Using RNA transcripts as the source, TCR beta CDR3 regions were amplified. Carried out on the TCR CDR3, a first-round RT-PCR used the HTBI primer set. TCRdb analysed the multiplex PCR reads with MiXCR anew, one entry per CDR3 protein. The repertoire includes about 49,000 distinct CDR3 sequences, 45% to 65% of them detected once, and 34% sits in the top ten.

Sequencing used peripheral blood or thyroid tissue (not recorded which). The sequence derives from a man younger than 35 with Graves' hyperthyroidism. The rearrangement uses TRBV12-3 or TRBV12-4 and TRBJ1-5, with 9 bases fitting TRBD1. CDR3 nucleotide sequence: TGTGCCAGCAGTACCCGGGACAGGGGCAATCAGCCCCAGCATTTT. Translation: CASSTRDRGNQPQHF.